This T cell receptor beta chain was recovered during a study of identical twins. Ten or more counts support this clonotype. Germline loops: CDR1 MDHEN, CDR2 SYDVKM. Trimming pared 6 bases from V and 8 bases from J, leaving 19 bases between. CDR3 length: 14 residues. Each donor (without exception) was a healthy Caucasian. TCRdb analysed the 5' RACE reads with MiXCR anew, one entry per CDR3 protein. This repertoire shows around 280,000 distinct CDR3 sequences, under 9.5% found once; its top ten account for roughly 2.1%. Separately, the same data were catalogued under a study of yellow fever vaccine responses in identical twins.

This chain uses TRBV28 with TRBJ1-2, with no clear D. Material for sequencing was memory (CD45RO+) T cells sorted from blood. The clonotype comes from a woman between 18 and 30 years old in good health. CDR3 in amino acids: CASSLNSLRWGYTF. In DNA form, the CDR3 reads TGTGCCAGCAGCCTAAACTCTCTTCGGTGGGGCTACACCTTC.